This T cell receptor (beta chain) comes out of a study of PD-1 blockade in classical Hodgkin lymphoma. This clone was seen only a few times. Its target is unknown. Using immunoSEQ multiplex PCR, the repertoire was profiled, and TCRdb retains in-frame clones only, with some absent. The sample shows about 64,000 clones, around nine tenths of them seen only once. As for time point: cycle 4 day 1 (C4D1), after five to seven weeks of nivolumab. Each and every patient relapsed after autologous stem cell transplantation, and patients got differing brentuximab vedotin exposure. Relapsed/refractory classical Hodgkin lymphoma patients had complete, partial or progressive responses. Points from the study as a whole: Relapsed/refractory patients reportedly had lower baseline diversity than newly diagnosed patients. Initiation of nivolumab under 1 year after ASCT led to exclusion of patients. Those achieving complete response showed baseline diversity like newly diagnosed patients.

CDR3 size: 11 residues. Trimming took off 5 bases at V and 4 bases at J, with 2 bases between the two ends. Germline values: CDR1 MNHNY, CDR2 SVGAGI (reference sequence). The clonotype was recovered from a human donor with classical Hodgkin lymphoma. The chain joins TRBV6-6 to TRBJ2-2; D is unresolved. Sequencing was performed on peripheral blood mononuclear cells (PBMCs), taken before the fourth cycle of nivolumab. The CDR3 DNA sequence: TGTGCCAGCAGTGGCACCGGGGAGCTGTTTTTT. Protein product: CASSGTGELFF.